Each of the 25 T cell receptor beta chains below was sequenced from the same sample in a study of blood T cell repertoires in COVID-19. Profiled with immunoSEQ multiplex PCR; TCRdb holds only in-frame clones, not every one. Found here are some 170,000 clones, roughly 90% of them singletons; the top ten hold 1% to 1.5%. Sequencing input: PBMCs or T cells enriched from blood (not recorded which). The receptors were gathered from a human donor with acute COVID-19. The donor label of this sample is uncertain.

The V and J genes are TRBV20-1 and TRBJ2-6; D is possibly TRBD1 (6 bases). CDR1 DFQATT and CDR2 SNEGSKA come from the germline V gene (reference sequence). Trimming left V 3 bases short and J 0 bases short, with 15 bases between. The CDR3 consists of 17 residues. CDR3 coding DNA: TGCAGTGCTAGTGCTACAGGGTCCAGCTCTGGGGCCAACGTCCTGACTTTC. Its translation is CSASATGSSSGANVLTF.

CDR3 sequence: CASSPVIQETQYF. The CDR3, as DNA: TGTGCCAGCAGCCCAGTCATTCAAGAGACCCAGTACTTC. The chain is built from TRBV14 and TRBJ2-5, with D unresolved. The CDR3 covers 13 residues. Per the germline V gene, CDR1 is SGHDN and CDR2 is FVKESK. V was trimmed by 4 bases and J by 2 bases, leaving 8 bases between them.

This clone was observed once. The V call is TRBV19, the J call TRBJ2-3; 10 bases map to TRBD1. The CDR3 covers 15 residues. With V trimmed by 5 bases and J by 3 bases, 5 bases remained unmatched. From germline, CDR1 is LNHDA and CDR2 SQIVND (reference sequence). The CDR3 spells CASSSRTGGTDTQYF. In DNA, the CDR3 is TGTGCCAGTAGTTCCCGGACAGGGGGGACAGATACGCAGTATTTT.

V is TRBV18 and J is TRBJ1-1; 7 nucleotides line up with TRBD1. Unmatched junction bases numbered 14, after V lost 3 bases and J lost 7 bases. CDR1 KGHSH and CDR2 LQKENI come from the germline V gene. The CDR3 has 16 amino acids. The CDR3 loop reads CASSPFDQTGMNEAFF. CDR3 nucleotides: TGTGCCAGCTCACCCTTCGACCAGACAGGGATGAATGAAGCTTTCTTT.

This chain's CDR3 is CASNPPLAGDGDTQYF. In DNA, the CDR3 is TGTGCCAGCAACCCCCCCCTAGCGGGGGACGGAGATACGCAGTATTTT. The V call is TRBV6-2 or TRBV6-3, the J call TRBJ2-3; 10 nucleotides agree with TRBD2. CDR3 length: 16 residues. Looked up from germline, CDR1 is MNHEY and CDR2 is SVGEGT. With V trimmed by 7 bases and J by 5 bases, 12 bases remained unmatched.

This chain joins TRBV24-1 and TRBJ2-1; 9 bases line up with TRBD1. The CDR3 spans 14 residues. Per the germline V gene, CDR1 is KGHDR and CDR2 is SFDVKD. Germline trimming cut 4 bases from V and 8 bases from J; bases unmatched to any gene: 5. CDR3 sequence reads: CATSDSTGGDEQFF. In DNA form, the CDR3 reads TGTGCCACCAGTGACTCTACAGGGGGCGATGAGCAGTTCTTC.

The chain carries TRBV3-1 (or the pseudogene TRBV3-2) and TRBJ1-1; no reliable D call. The CDR3 loop spans 15 amino acids. The germline gives CDR1 LGHDT, CDR2 YNNKEL (reference sequence). V lost 4 bases and J lost 0, with 12 bases in between. CDR3 bases: TGTGCCAGCAGCCTAAGTGGCCTGATGAACACTGAAGCTTTCTTT. It is translated as CASSLSGLMNTEAFF.

The rearrangement uses TRBV4-1 and TRBJ2-2; 7 bases are shared with TRBD1. Trimming removed 3 bases from V and 6 bases from J; junction bases left unmatched: 10. Per the germline V gene, CDR1 is MGHRA and CDR2 is YSYEKL. CDR3 size: 16 residues. The CDR3 loop reads CASSQDPGQTAGELFF. CDR3 nucleotides: TGCGCCAGCAGCCAGGACCCGGGACAGACGGCCGGGGAGCTGTTTTTT.

J is TRBJ2-5 and V is TRBV29-1; a weak D match, TRBD1 (6 bases). In germline, CDR1 is SQVTM, CDR2 ANQGSEA. Trimming left V 3 bases short and J 4 bases short, with 9 bases between. This CDR3 has 12 residues. The CDR3 spells CSVDVGAETQYF. The CDR3 DNA is TGCAGCGTTGATGTGGGGGCAGAGACCCAGTACTTC.

The rearrangement joins TRBV19 to TRBJ2-6, with D possibly being TRBD1 (5 bases). Trimming removed 3 bases at V and 1 base at J, with 10 bases between. Germline CDR1 LNHDA, CDR2 SQIVND (reference sequence). The length of the CDR3 is 16 residues. DNA of the CDR3: TGTGCCAGTAGTATCGACAGCGCTTCTGGGGCCAACGTCCTGACTTTC. It specifies CASSIDSASGANVLTF.

The rearrangement uses TRBV11-2 and TRBJ2-3; D is unresolved. The CDR3 is 13 residues long. Germline V gene lookup returns CDR1 SGHAT and CDR2 FQNNGV. Trimming left V 0 bases short and J 3 bases short, with 4 bases between. CDR3 in amino acids: CASSLDLTDTQYF. Written as DNA, the CDR3 is TGTGCCAGCAGCTTAGACCTTACAGATACGCAGTATTTT.

This chain uses TRBV4-3 with TRBJ2-2, with 10 bases lining up with TRBD1. CDR3 length: 15 amino acids. Germline trimming cut 6 bases from V and 7 bases from J; bases unmatched to any gene: 8. CDR1 is LGHNA, CDR2 YSLEER, per germline. The CDR3 nucleotides are TGCGCCAGCAGTCCCGACAGGGGGCTAGACGGGGAGCTGTTTTTT. Translated: CASSPDRGLDGELFF.

This clone was counted only a few times. This rearrangement joins TRBV3-1 (or the pseudogene TRBV3-2) to TRBJ1-1, with D possibly matching TRBD1 (6 bases). Per germline, CDR1 LGHDT and CDR2 YNNKEL (reference sequence). The CDR3 loop spans 15 amino acids. V was pared by 4 bases and J by 1 base, with 13 bases between. The DNA of the CDR3 is TGTGCCAGCAGCCCGACGGGGGGCCAGAACACTGAAGCTTTCTTT. Translated, it gives CASSPTGGQNTEAFF.

This clone turned up a few times. The chain uses TRBV2 and TRBJ1-1; 8 nucleotides agree with TRBD1. Germline trimming cut 11 bases from V and 5 bases from J; bases unmatched to any gene: 13. The CDR3 is 14 residues long. Germline-derived CDR1 and CDR2 are SNHLY and FYNNEI. In nucleotides, the CDR3 is TGTGCCCTGGACAGGGACGGGATGGATACTGAAGCTTTCTTT. Translation: CALDRDGMDTEAFF.

This clone was seen only a few times. The J gene is TRBJ1-2, the V gene TRBV4-1; perhaps TRBD1 as D (6 bases). V was trimmed by 3 bases and J by 4 bases, leaving 18 bases between them. The CDR3 runs 16 residues. Per the germline V gene, CDR1 is MGHRA and CDR2 is YSYEKL. The CDR3 region is CASSHRTDQGIYGYTF. The CDR3 nucleotides read TGCGCCAGCAGCCACAGGACAGATCAGGGGATCTATGGCTACACCTTC.

This clone was seen a handful of times. This chain joins TRBV18 and TRBJ2-1; 11 bases agree with TRBD2. With V trimmed by 4 bases and J by 6 bases, 5 bases remained unmatched. Germline V gene sequence: CDR1 KGHSH, CDR2 LQKENI. The CDR3 is 15 residues long. In DNA, the CDR3 is TGTGCCAGCTCACGTAGCGGGGGGGATTTCAATGAGCAGTTCTTC. Its protein is CASSRSGGDFNEQFF.

V gene TRBV21-1 combines with J gene TRBJ2-7; TRBD1, as called in the table, went unchecked against the DNA. TRBV21-1 is recorded as a pseudogene. The CDR3 has 16 residues. The CDR3 here is CASSKAEDRYSYEQYF. The CDR3 region has the DNA TGTGCCAGCAGCAAAGCCGAGGACAGGTATAGCTACGAGCAGTACTTC.

The chain links TRBV3-1 (or the pseudogene TRBV3-2) to TRBJ1-6; D unclear. Germline V gives CDR1 LGHDT, CDR2 YNNKEL (reference sequence). CDR3 length equals 13 residues. Between the trimmed V and J ends, which lost 10 bases and 1 base, there was a span of 8 bases. CDR3 residues: CATGRSYNSPLHF. The DNA of the CDR3 is TGTGCCACCGGGAGGTCCTATAATTCACCCCTCCACTTT.

A single count supports this clone. The gene calls are TRBV5-1 and TRBJ1-3, with 7 bases aligning to TRBD1. The CDR3 is made up of 16 amino acids. Germline V lookup: CDR1 SGHRS, CDR2 YFSETQ. Trimming took 2 bases from V and 0 from J; bases not matched to a gene: 5. CDR3 sequence (DNA): TGCGCCAGCAGCTTAGGACAGGTCCTCTCTGGAAACACCATATATTTT. Encoded protein: CASSLGQVLSGNTIYF.

This clone has only a few counts. The V call is TRBV6-2 or TRBV6-3, the J call TRBJ1-6; D is unclear. V lost 2 bases, J lost 2 bases, and 7 bases lay in between. Germline V gene sequence: CDR1 MNHEY, CDR2 SVGEGT. This CDR3 is built from 15 residues. CDR3 coding DNA: TGTGCCAGCAGTTACGGAACAGCCTATAATTCACCCCTCCACTTT. Residues: CASSYGTAYNSPLHF.

The rearrangement links TRBV7-9 to TRBJ1-1; the D gene is possibly TRBD1 (6 bases). The germline CDR1 and CDR2 sequences are SEHNR and FQNEAQ (reference sequence). V lost 0 bases and J lost 5, with 10 bases in between. This CDR3 spans 14 amino acids. The CDR3 reads CASSLAQGWTEAFF. The CDR3 coding sequence is TGTGCCAGCAGCTTAGCGCAGGGGTGGACTGAAGCTTTCTTT.

This clone has just a few counts. The chain is built from TRBV25-1 and TRBJ1-2, with 9 bases aligning to TRBD1. After removal of 5 bases from V and 8 bases from J, the junction contained 3 bases not matched to a gene. Germline CDR1 reads MGHDK; CDR2 reads SYGVNS. The CDR3 runs to 12 residues. DNA for the CDR3: TGTGCCAGCAGTAGGGACAGGGTCGGCTACACCTTC. This translates into CASSRDRVGYTF.

The V and J genes are TRBV30 and TRBJ2-1; 14 nucleotides line up with TRBD2. The CDR3 has 19 amino acids. CDR1 GTSNPN and CDR2 SVGIG come from the germline V gene (reference sequence). J was trimmed by 9 bases and V by 0 bases; bases with no gene match: 16. CDR3 region: CAWSVRPSQTSGGAVEQFF. CDR3 in DNA: TGTGCCTGGAGTGTACGGCCCTCCCAGACTAGCGGGGGGGCCGTTGAGCAGTTCTTC. The variable domain in full, with the rest retrieved from reference TRBV30 and TRBJ2-1, is SQTIHQWPATLVQPVGSPLSLECTVEGTSNPNLYWYRQAAGRGLQLLFYSVGIGQISSEVPQNLSASRPQDRQFILSSKKLLLSDSGFYLCAWSVRPSQTSGGAVEQFFGPGTRLTVL.

The chain combines TRBV19 with TRBJ1-5; 9 bases are a match to TRBD1. The V segment lost 7 bases and the J segment 1 base; nucleotides outside the gene matches: 8. CDR1 is LNHDA and CDR2 is SQIVND in the germline V gene (reference sequence). CDR3 size: 16 residues. In DNA, the CDR3 is TGTGCCAGTACCTACTCGACAGGGGGGAGCAATCAGCCCCAGCATTTT. This sequence encodes CASTYSTGGSNQPQHF.

This chain connects TRBV18 to TRBJ1-3, with TRBD1 matching 8 bases. The CDR3 totals 17 residues. Per the germline V gene, CDR1 is KGHSH and CDR2 is LQKENI. J gave up 2 bases and V 2 bases, and 8 bases lay outside the gene matches. CDR3 in amino acids: CASSPKTGRGPGNTIYF. Here the CDR3 DNA reads TGTGCCAGCTCACCAAAAACGGGCAGGGGGCCTGGAAACACCATATATTTT.